The rows below give T cell receptor beta chains drawn from one sample of a study of post-analysis software for immune sequencing data. In TCRdb, the PCR reads were re-called with MiXCR into one record per CDR3 protein. The data contain approximately 460,000 distinct CDR3 sequences, 40% to 55% of them singletons. What was sequenced was blood. Receptor source: a girl aged 10 to 17 with multiple sclerosis. Each CDR3 is given with its conserved first and last residue. The D gene is left open where the match is weak. Clone size is given for some rows only: seen once, a few or many times, or a class if the clone is expanded.

clone_size	v_call	d_call	j_call	cdr3_nt	cdr3_aa
NA	TRBV6-5	TRBD1	TRBJ1-5	TGTGCCAGCAGTTTTCAGGACAGGGTCTATCAGCCCCAGCATTTT	CASSFQDRVYQPQHF
few	TRBV5-5	NA	TRBJ1-5	TGTGCCAGCAGCTTTACCCACAGGGAGGGCAATCAGCCCCAGCATTTT	CASSFTHREGNQPQHF
NA	TRBV5-1	TRBD1	TRBJ2-7	TGCGCCAACAGCTTGGGACAGGGCGCCTACGAGCAGTACTTC	CANSLGQGAYEQYF
NA	TRBV3-1	TRBD2	TRBJ2-1	TGTGCCAGCAGCCGGGGACGGACTAGCGGGAGGGGTAATGAGCAGTTCTTC	CASSRGRTSGRGNEQFF
NA	TRBV28	NA	TRBJ2-7	TGTGCCAGCAGTGGGCGGGCGGGGGCGCATCACGAGCAGTACTTC	CASSGRAGAHHEQYF
NA	TRBV4-1	NA	TRBJ1-1	TGCGCCAGCAGCCCCGACCACGTGGGCAGACGGAACACTGAAACTTTCTTT	CASSPDHVGRRNTETFF
few	TRBV20-1	NA	TRBJ1-5	TGCAGTGCTAGGGGGGAGACAGGCAATCAGCCCCAGCATTTT	CSARGETGNQPQHF
NA	TRBV29-1	TRBD2	TRBJ2-5	TGCAGCGTTGGAGATACGGCGGGAGGGCGGGGGGAGACCCAGTACTTC	CSVGDTAGGRGETQYF
NA	TRBV30	NA	TRBJ1-5	TGTGCCTGGAGTAACGGGGCGAGCAATCAGCCCCAGCATTTT	CAWSNGASNQPQHF
NA	TRBV20-1	TRBD2	TRBJ2-5	TGCAGTGCTACACCTGTGGGGGGGGAGGAGACCCAGTACTTC	CSATPVGGEETQYF
NA	TRBV29-1	NA	TRBJ2-3	TGCAGCGTTGAGAACTTCGCAGACAGCACAGATACGCAGTATTTT	CSVENFADSTDTQYF
NA	TRBV11-2	NA	TRBJ2-5	TGTGCCAGCAGCTTAGACCAGGGAAGGTTACTGGAGACCCAGTACTTC	CASSLDQGRLLETQYF
few	TRBV20-1	TRBD2	TRBJ2-7	TGCAGTGCTAGAGATATTGGACTAGCGGGAGACGAGCAGTACTTC	CSARDIGLAGDEQYF
NA	TRBV5-6	TRBD1	TRBJ2-3	TGTGCCAGCAGGGGACAGGGACGAGGCACAGATACGCAGTATTTT	CASRGQGRGTDTQYF
once	TRBV29-1	NA	TRBJ2-7	TGCAGCGTTGGGCTCCTAGCTCCCAATGAGCAGTACTTC	CSVGLLAPNEQYF
NA	TRBV7-9	TRBD1	TRBJ2-7	TGTGCCAGCAGCCGCTCACCGCGGGACAGGAGTTCCTACGAGCAGTACTTC	CASSRSPRDRSSYEQYF
NA	TRBV28	NA	TRBJ2-7	TGTGCCAGCAGTCCCCTGGGGGGCGCTTCAACCTACGAGCAGTACTTC	CASSPLGGASTYEQYF
NA	TRBV28	NA	TRBJ2-1	TGTGCCAGGGCCTACAATGAGCAGTTCTTC	CARAYNEQFF
few	TRBV27	NA	TRBJ2-7	TGTGCCAGCAGAGGGGAAGGGAGAAAGGGCTACGAGCAGTACTTC	CASRGEGRKGYEQYF
NA	TRBV5-5	NA	TRBJ2-5	TGTGCCAGCAGCCCGGGTCAGGCAGAGACCCAGTACTTC	CASSPGQAETQYF
once	TRBV12-5	TRBD2	TRBJ2-7	TGTGCTAGTGGCCTTGGTGTAGCGGGAAGGGCCTACGAGCAGTACTTC	CASGLGVAGRAYEQYF
NA	TRBV27	TRBD1	TRBJ1-5	TGTGCCAGCAGTTTATCGGGACAGGGCCTACAGCCCCAGCATTTT	CASSLSGQGLQPQHF
few	TRBV5-1	NA	TRBJ2-7	TGCGCCAGCAGCGCTGCCGGGAACAACTACGAGCAGTACTTC	CASSAAGNNYEQYF
NA	TRBV3-1	NA	TRBJ1-1	TGTGCCAGCAGCGGTGACAGGAACACTGAAGCTTTCTTT	CASSGDRNTEAFF
NA	TRBV29-1	NA	TRBJ2-5	TGCAGCGTTTGGTCCGAGACCCAGTACTTC	CSVWSETQYF
NA	TRBV9	TRBD2	TRBJ2-1	TGTGCCAGCAGCGCCGCGGGAGGGAGGGCCATCGATGAGCAGTTCTTC	CASSAAGGRAIDEQFF
NA	TRBV6-1	TRBD1	TRBJ2-4	TGTGCCAGCAGTGAAAAGGGGGCCAGCGGAGTAACTATAGCCAAAAGCATTCAGTACTTC	CASSEKGASGVTIAKSIQYF
few	TRBV4-2	TRBD2	TRBJ2-7	TGTGCCAGCAGCCGCGCTAGCGGGACCTACGAGCAGTACTTC	CASSRASGTYEQYF
NA	TRBV29-1	TRBD2	TRBJ2-7	TGCAGCGTTGGAGCGGGAGGGAACTACGAGCAGTACTTC	CSVGAGGNYEQYF
NA	TRBV11-2	NA	TRBJ1-1	TGTGCCAGCAGACGCCCGGGACGGCGAAAATCAAGTGAAGCTTTCTTT	CASRRPGRRKSSEAFF
NA	TRBV6-5	TRBD1	TRBJ2-5	TGTGCCAGCAGTTCGGCCACAGGGGCCCAGTACTTC	CASSSATGAQYF
few	TRBV9	NA	TRBJ2-7	TGTGCCAGCAGCGCCTTAGGCAGGGAATACTACGAGCAGTACTTC	CASSALGREYYEQYF
few	TRBV28	TRBD2	TRBJ2-3	TGTGCCAGCAGTCCCTTCTCCATTAGCGGGAGAACCACAGATACGCAGTATTTT	CASSPFSISGRTTDTQYF
NA	TRBV7-9	NA	TRBJ1-2	TGTGCCAGCTTCAAACAGGCAGCTAACTATGGCTACACCTTC	CASFKQAANYGYTF
NA	TRBV29-1	TRBD1	TRBJ2-7	TGCAGCGTTGATTCTGGCGGGACAGGCACTAATTACGAGCAGTACTTC	CSVDSGGTGTNYEQYF
NA	TRBV3-1	NA	TRBJ2-5	TGTGCCAGCAGCCAATTACGGTCTGGGGAGACCCAGTACTTC	CASSQLRSGETQYF
few	TRBV18	NA	TRBJ1-6	TGTGCCAGCTCACCACAGGTAGCGGGCAATTCACCCCTCCACTTT	CASSPQVAGNSPLHF
once	TRBV12-3/TRBV12-4	TRBD1	TRBJ1-1	TGTGCCAGCAGACCCCGCTTGACAGGGTACACTGAAGCTTTCTTT	CASRPRLTGYTEAFF
NA	TRBV5-1	TRBD2	TRBJ2-7	TGCGCCAGCAGCCCCCCATCCGGGACTAGCGGGAGGAGCTCCTACGAGCAGTACTTC	CASSPPSGTSGRSSYEQYF
NA	TRBV10-1	TRBD2	TRBJ2-3	TGCGCCAGCAGTGATGTGAGCGGGAGACGTGATGATACGCAGTATTTT	CASSDVSGRRDDTQYF
NA	TRBV28	TRBD1	TRBJ2-7	TGTGCCAGCACCTCGGACAGGGTAGTCTACGAGCAGTACTTC	CASTSDRVVYEQYF
few	TRBV12-3/TRBV12-4	NA	TRBJ1-1	TGTGCCAGCAGTTTTGCAGGGCCCACTGAAGCTTTCTTT	CASSFAGPTEAFF
NA	TRBV20-1	NA	TRBJ1-6	TGCAGTGCTAGATCCATACCTGTTGGCCATTCACCCCTCCACTTT	CSARSIPVGHSPLHF
NA	TRBV10-3	NA	TRBJ2-1	TGTGCCATCAGTCGGGGGAACAAAGGGGGGTCCTACAATGAGCAGTTCTTC	CAISRGNKGGSYNEQFF
few	TRBV10-3	NA	TRBJ2-7	TGTGCCATCAGTGAGACCCTTTACGAGCAGTACTTC	CAISETLYEQYF
few	TRBV29-1	NA	TRBJ2-3	TGCAGCCTCCGCGGGCGTAGCACAGATACGCAGTATTTT	CSLRGRSTDTQYF
few	TRBV20-1	TRBD1	TRBJ1-5	TGCAGTGCCAAACGACCAGGGGGCCAGCCCCAGCATTTT	CSAKRPGGQPQHF
NA	TRBV25-1	NA	TRBJ2-7	TGTGCCAGCAGTGAATTGGGGCAGGGAGTATCCTACGAGCAGTACTTC	CASSELGQGVSYEQYF
NA	TRBV15	TRBD1	TRBJ2-7	TGTGCCACCAGCAGCCCGACGACAGGGTTCTACGAGCAGTACTTC	CATSSPTTGFYEQYF